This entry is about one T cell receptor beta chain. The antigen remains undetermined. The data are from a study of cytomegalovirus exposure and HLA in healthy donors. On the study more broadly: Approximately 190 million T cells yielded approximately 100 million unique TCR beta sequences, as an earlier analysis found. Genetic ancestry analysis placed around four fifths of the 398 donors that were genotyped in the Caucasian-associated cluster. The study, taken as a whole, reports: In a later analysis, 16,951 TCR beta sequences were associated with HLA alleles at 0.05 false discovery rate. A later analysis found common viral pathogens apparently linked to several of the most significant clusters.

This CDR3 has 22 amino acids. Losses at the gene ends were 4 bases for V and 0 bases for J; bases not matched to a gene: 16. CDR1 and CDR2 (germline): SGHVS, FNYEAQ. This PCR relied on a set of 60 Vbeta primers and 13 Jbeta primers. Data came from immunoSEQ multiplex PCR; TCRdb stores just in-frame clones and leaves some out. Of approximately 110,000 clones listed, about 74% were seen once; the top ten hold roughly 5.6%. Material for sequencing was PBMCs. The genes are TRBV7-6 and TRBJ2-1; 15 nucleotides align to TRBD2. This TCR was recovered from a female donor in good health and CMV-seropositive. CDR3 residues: CASSSTLGTSGGNFSSYNEQFF. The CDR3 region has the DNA TGTGCCAGCAGCTCAACCTTGGGGACTAGCGGGGGGAACTTCAGCTCCTACAATGAGCAGTTCTTC.